These 25 T cell receptor beta chains were all obtained from the same sample, sequenced in a study of T-cell memory formation after mild COVID-19. TCRdb re-called the 5' RACE reads with MiXCR, one entry per CDR3 protein. The profile shows hundreds of thousands of distinct CDR3 sequences, around 17% of them singletons. The sequencing input was PBMCs or a T cell subset sorted from them (not recorded which). The source is a man between 18 and 29 years old who had mild COVID-19 (a few samples of this study predate the infection). Cell type and time point are not known.

The V and J genes are TRBV12-3 or TRBV12-4 and TRBJ2-3; a weak D match, TRBD2 (5 bases). Trimming shortened V by 3 bases and J by 6 bases, and 13 bases separated the two germline ends. The CDR3 has 14 amino acids. The CDR3 coding sequence is TGTGCCAGCAGTTTTAGAGGGAGAATGGATACGCAGTATTTT. Protein product: CASSFRGRMDTQYF.

The chain couples TRBV3-1 to TRBJ1-1; D might be TRBD1 (5 bases). Germline CDR1 LGHDT, CDR2 YNNKEL (reference sequence). CDR3 size: 14 residues. Deletions cut 0 bases from V and 5 bases from J, with 10 bases between. The CDR3 loop is CASSQDLWGTEAFF. The CDR3 nucleotides read TGTGCCAGCAGCCAAGATCTATGGGGGACTGAAGCTTTCTTT.

The chain links TRBV20-1 to TRBJ2-7; TRBD2 matches at 7 bases. From germline, CDR1 is DFQATT and CDR2 SNEGSKA (reference sequence). Losses at the gene ends were 3 bases for V and 3 bases for J; bases not matched to a gene: 11. The CDR3 has 15 amino acids. CDR3 sequence: CSASILSGINYEQYF. The CDR3 nucleotides read TGCAGTGCTAGCATTTTAAGCGGGATAAACTACGAGCAGTACTTC.

The chain combines TRBV7-2 with TRBJ2-2, with TRBD1 identical over 8 bases. The V and J ends lost 3 bases and 3 bases, in that order; junction bases with no gene match: 3. The CDR3 length is 15 residues. From germline, CDR1 is SGHTA and CDR2 FQGNSA. The CDR3 nucleotides read TGTGCCAGCAGCTTCCGGGACAGGCACACCGGGGAGCTGTTTTTT. It is translated as CASSFRDRHTGELFF.

This clonotype showed up just a few times. The chain links TRBV27 to TRBJ1-5, with D hard to call. The CDR3 runs 13 residues. Germline CDR1 reads MNHEY; CDR2 reads SMNVEV (reference sequence). V dropped 5 bases and J dropped 6 bases, with 11 bases sitting between them. The CDR3 bases are TGTGCCAGCAGTATGCTCCGGGGTCAGCCCCAGCATTTT. As protein: CASSMLRGQPQHF.

In its sample, this clonotype was seen many times. This chain uses TRBV12-3 or TRBV12-4 with TRBJ2-5; D gene ambiguous. V was trimmed by 6 bases and J by 5 bases, leaving 10 bases between them. CDR3 length: 12 amino acids. The CDR3 DNA reads TGTGCCAGCAGCCTGACTGGGGAGACCCAGTACTTC. It translates to CASSLTGETQYF.

This clonotype was detected a few times. This chain connects TRBV4-3 to TRBJ2-2, with D hard to call. Germline CDR1 and CDR2: LGHNA and YSLEER. V lost 0 bases to trimming and J lost 7 bases, with 9 bases between them. The CDR3 extends over 14 amino acids. Here the CDR3 reads CASSQDPDGGELFF. In nucleotides, the CDR3 is TGCGCCAGCAGCCAAGATCCGGACGGCGGGGAGCTGTTTTTT.

This clonotype was seen at least ten times. The rearrangement joins TRBV7-9 to TRBJ1-6; D gene unclear. There are 12 residues in the CDR3. Trimming stripped 4 bases from V and 6 bases from J, with 4 bases between. Germline-derived CDR1 and CDR2 are SEHNR and FQNEAQ (reference sequence). CDR3 region: CASSSPNSPLHF. The CDR3 DNA reads TGTGCCAGCAGCTCACCTAATTCACCCCTCCACTTT.

The chain is built from TRBV6-2 or TRBV6-3 and TRBJ2-2; D possibly corresponds to TRBD1 (6 bases). V lost 7 bases to trimming and J lost 2 bases, with 11 bases between them. This CDR3 is 14 amino acids long. Germline CDR1 and CDR2: MNHEY and SVGEGT. The chain's CDR3 is CASKGGQNTGELFF. In DNA, the CDR3 is TGTGCCAGCAAAGGGGGACAAAACACCGGGGAGCTGTTTTTT.

The V gene is TRBV20-1, the J gene TRBJ2-7, with 11 bases matching TRBD1. The V and J ends lost 5 bases and 1 base, in that order; junction bases with no gene match: 4. This CDR3 comprises 14 residues. Germline CDR1 and CDR2: DFQATT and SNEGSKA (reference sequence). The CDR3 reads CSALDRGRSYEQYF. The DNA for the CDR3 is TGCAGTGCTCTGGACAGGGGGCGTTCCTACGAGCAGTACTTC.

The chain employs TRBV19 and TRBJ1-4; TRBD1 is a possible D gene (6 bases). V dropped 2 bases and J dropped 8 bases, with 15 bases sitting between them. Germline CDR1 reads LNHDA; CDR2 reads SQIVND (reference sequence). CDR3 length equals 15 residues. CDR3 sequence: CASSINLGTPEKLFF. CDR3 nucleotides: TGTGCCAGTAGTATAAATCTTGGGACACCAGAAAAACTGTTTTTT.

The chain carries TRBV5-5 and TRBJ1-2; 8 bases are a match to TRBD1. Germline-derived CDR1 and CDR2 are SGHKS and YYEKEE (reference sequence). This CDR3 contains 14 residues. V was pared by 4 bases and J by 7 bases, with 9 bases of the junction left unmatched. CDR3 DNA sequence: TGTGCCAGCAGCCTGTTCCCGACAGGGGTTGGCTACACCTTC. Its translation is CASSLFPTGVGYTF.

V is TRBV24-1 and J is TRBJ2-1; the match to TRBD1 covers 9 bases. CDR3 length: 14 residues. The germline CDR1 and CDR2 sequences are KGHDR and SFDVKD. With 5 bases clipped from V and 9 bases from J, the junction kept 7 bases outside the gene matches. The chain's CDR3 is CATSVGQGLAEQFF. The CDR3 DNA reads as TGTGCCACCAGTGTGGGACAGGGCTTGGCTGAGCAGTTCTTC.

This clonotype was observed a few times. This chain connects TRBV6-5 to TRBJ2-1; TRBD2 matches 8 bases. Germline trimming cut 6 bases from V and 8 bases from J; bases unmatched to any gene: 15. CDR3 size: 16 residues. Germline CDR1 reads MNHEY; CDR2 reads SVGAGI. The CDR3 is CASSRNDPGTRDEQFF. The CDR3 DNA follows: TGTGCCAGCAGCCGGAACGACCCCGGGACTAGGGATGAGCAGTTCTTC.

This sequence joins TRBV5-1 and TRBJ1-2; D is ambiguous. The germline gives CDR1 SGHRS, CDR2 YFSETQ. Trimming cost V 0 bases and J 7 bases, with 7 bases left between them. The CDR3 runs to 12 residues. CDR3 region: CASSLGGGGYTF. The CDR3 bases are TGCGCCAGCAGCTTGGGGGGTGGTGGCTACACCTTC.

The chain carries TRBV7-2 and TRBJ2-3, with TRBD1 as a possible D gene (6 bases). With 4 bases removed from V and 0 bases from J, the gap between germline ends came to 14 bases. Germline CDR1 reads SGHTA; CDR2 reads FQGNSA. CDR3 length: 16 amino acids. The CDR3: CASSWAGQSSTDTQYF. As DNA, the CDR3 is TGTGCCAGCAGCTGGGCCGGACAGTCTAGCACAGATACGCAGTATTTT.

The rearrangement joins TRBV6-5 to TRBJ2-7; possible D gene TRBD1, 5 bases. V lost 0 bases to trimming and J lost 2 bases, with 14 bases between them. Germline assignment: CDR1 MNHEY and CDR2 SVGAGI. The CDR3 loop spans 16 amino acids. The CDR3 DNA follows: TGTGCCAGCAGTTACTCCCCCGCCAGGGTAGCCTACGAGCAGTACTTC. Protein product: CASSYSPARVAYEQYF.

This chain links TRBV20-1 with TRBJ1-1, with D possibly TRBD1 on 5 matching bases. The CDR3 runs 17 residues. Germline CDR1 reads DFQATT; CDR2 reads SNEGSKA (reference sequence). Trimming stripped 3 bases from V and 4 bases from J, with 24 bases between. The CDR3: CSASAQGRRRGGTEAFF. CDR3 sequence (DNA): TGCAGTGCTAGTGCTCAGGGCCGCCGGAGGGGTGGCACTGAAGCTTTCTTT.

The DNA for the CDR3 is TGTGCCAGCAGCAAAAGACGGGAGGGGTACGTC. Translation gives CASSKRREGYV. This chain connects TRBV21-1 to TRBJ2-7; the D segment call TRBD2 is taken from the table without a DNA check. TRBV21-1 is termed a pseudogene. The CDR3 contains 11 residues.

The chain couples TRBV7-2 to TRBJ2-3; 7 bases fit TRBD2. The CDR3 sequence is 14 residues long. Looked up from germline, CDR1 is SGHTA and CDR2 is FQGNSA. Losses at the gene ends were 4 bases for V and 6 bases for J; bases not matched to a gene: 7. This chain's CDR3 is CASSYPGLGDTQYF. The CDR3 DNA is TGTGCCAGCAGCTATCCTGGACTAGGGGATACGCAGTATTTT.

This clonotype occurred a few times. J is TRBJ2-3 and V is TRBV5-1; 9 bases fit TRBD2. The germline V gene encodes CDR1 SGHRS and CDR2 YFSETQ. Trimming cost V 7 bases and J 5 bases; bases outside gene matches: 8. The CDR3 is 14 residues long. CDR3 bases: TGCGCCAGCCGCGGGGGGGTCGTTGGAGATACGCAGTATTTT. It specifies CASRGGVVGDTQYF.

The genes are TRBV19 and TRBJ1-2; the match to TRBD1 covers 7 bases. The CDR3 totals 13 residues. With V trimmed by 5 bases and J by 4 bases, 4 bases remained unmatched. Germline V gene lookup returns CDR1 LNHDA and CDR2 SQIVND (reference sequence). The DNA of the CDR3 is TGTGCCAGTAGTGCGGGACAGCTCTATGGCTACACCTTC. It translates to CASSAGQLYGYTF.

This clonotype was picked up a small number of times. This chain joins TRBV7-3 and TRBJ1-2; 9 bases match TRBD1. CDR1 SGHTA and CDR2 FQGTGA come from the germline V gene. Unmatched junction bases numbered 6, after V lost 4 bases and J lost 9 bases. The CDR3 is 13 residues long. CDR3 nucleotides: TGTGCCAGCAGCTCAGGGACAGGGAATCGCTACACCTTC. Amino acid sequence: CASSSGTGNRYTF.

The rearrangement uses TRBV11-2 and TRBJ2-5; the D gene is possibly TRBD1 (6 bases). This CDR3 region has 12 residues. Germline V CDR1 and CDR2: SGHAT, FQNNGV. The germline V and J ends were trimmed by 5 bases and 4 bases, with 8 bases remaining between them. The CDR3 DNA follows: TGTGCCAGCAGCACGGACAGAGAGACCCAGTACTTC. It encodes CASSTDRETQYF.

The chain has TRBV4-1 and TRBJ2-5; D gene unclear. Germline CDR1 reads MGHRA; CDR2 reads YSYEKL. Between the trimmed V and J ends, which lost 1 base and 2 bases, there was a span of 8 bases. The CDR3 consists of 14 residues. CDR3 protein: CASSQGLTQETQYF. CDR3 in DNA: TGCGCCAGCAGCCAAGGACTCACGCAAGAGACCCAGTACTTC.